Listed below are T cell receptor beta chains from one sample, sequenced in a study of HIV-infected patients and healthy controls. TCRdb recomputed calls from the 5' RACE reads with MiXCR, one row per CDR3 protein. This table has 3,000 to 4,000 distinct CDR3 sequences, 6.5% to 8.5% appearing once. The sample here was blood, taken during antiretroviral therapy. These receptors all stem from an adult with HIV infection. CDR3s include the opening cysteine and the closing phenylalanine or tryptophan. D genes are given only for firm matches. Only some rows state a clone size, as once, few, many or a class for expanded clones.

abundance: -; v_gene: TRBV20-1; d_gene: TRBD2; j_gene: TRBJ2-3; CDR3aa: CSARDLLGGGDTDTQYF; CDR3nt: TGCAGTGCTAGAGATCTATTGGGCGGGGGGGACACAGATACGCAGTATTTT
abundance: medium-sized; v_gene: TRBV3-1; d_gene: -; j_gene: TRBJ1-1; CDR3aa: CASSQQGFWSTEAFF; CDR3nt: TGTGCCAGCAGCCAACAGGGTTTTTGGAGCACTGAAGCTTTCTTT
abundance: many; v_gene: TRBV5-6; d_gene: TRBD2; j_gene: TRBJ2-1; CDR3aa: CASSPQSGGAGEQFF; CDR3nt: TGTGCCAGCAGCCCTCAGAGCGGGGGGGCTGGTGAGCAGTTCTTC
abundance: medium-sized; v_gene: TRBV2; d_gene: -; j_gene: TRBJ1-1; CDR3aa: CASSTRGEAEAFF; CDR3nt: TGTGCCAGCAGTACCAGGGGTGAAGCTGAAGCTTTCTTT
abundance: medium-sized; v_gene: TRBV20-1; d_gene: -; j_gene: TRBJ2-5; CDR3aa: CSASLLQGIETQYF; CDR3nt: TGCAGTGCTAGTTTGCTTCAGGGAATAGAGACCCAGTACTTC
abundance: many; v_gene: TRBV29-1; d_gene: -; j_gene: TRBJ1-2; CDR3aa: CSVDKGDYGYTF; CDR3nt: TGCAGCGTTGACAAAGGGGACTATGGCTACACCTTC
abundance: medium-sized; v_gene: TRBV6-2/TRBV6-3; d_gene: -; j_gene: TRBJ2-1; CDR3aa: CASSSRGSSYNEQFF; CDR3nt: TGTGCCAGCAGCTCCCGGGGGAGCTCCTACAATGAGCAGTTCTTC
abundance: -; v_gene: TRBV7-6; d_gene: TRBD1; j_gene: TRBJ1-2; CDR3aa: CASSRQGNYGYTF; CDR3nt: TGTGCCAGCAGCCGACAGGGAAACTATGGCTACACCTTC
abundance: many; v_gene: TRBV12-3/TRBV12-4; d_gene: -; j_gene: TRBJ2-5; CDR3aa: CASSSIDRFDQETQYF; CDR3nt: TGTGCCAGCAGCTCCATAGACAGGTTCGACCAAGAGACCCAGTACTTC
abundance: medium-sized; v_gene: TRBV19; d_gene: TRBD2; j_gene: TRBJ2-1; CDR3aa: CASSRGQGSGGASYNEQFF; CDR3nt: TGTGCCAGTAGCCGAGGACAGGGTAGCGGGGGGGCCTCCTACAATGAGCAGTTCTTC
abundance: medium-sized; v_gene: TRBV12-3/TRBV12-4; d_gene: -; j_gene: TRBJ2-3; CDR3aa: CATSWGGTQYF; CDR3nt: TGTGCCACTTCATGGGGCGGTACGCAGTATTTT
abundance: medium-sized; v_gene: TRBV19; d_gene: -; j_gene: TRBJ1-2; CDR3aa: CASSGPGGLGYTF; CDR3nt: TGTGCCAGTAGTGGCCCGGGAGGGCTTGGCTACACCTTC
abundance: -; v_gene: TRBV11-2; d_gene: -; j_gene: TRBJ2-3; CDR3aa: CASSFGRDTQYF; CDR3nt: TGTGCCAGCAGTTTCGGTCGAGATACGCAGTATTTT
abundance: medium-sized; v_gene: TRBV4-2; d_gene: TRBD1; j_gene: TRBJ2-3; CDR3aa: CASSQGQGTPGTDTQYF; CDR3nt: TGTGCCAGCAGCCAAGGACAGGGGACCCCCGGCACAGATACGCAGTATTTT
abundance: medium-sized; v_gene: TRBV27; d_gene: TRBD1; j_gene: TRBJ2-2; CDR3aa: CASSPRQGNTGELFF; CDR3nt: TGTGCCAGCAGTCCCAGACAGGGAAACACCGGGGAGCTGTTTTTT
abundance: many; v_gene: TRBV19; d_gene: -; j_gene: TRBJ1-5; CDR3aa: CASSISTTGQPQHF; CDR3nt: TGTGCCAGTAGTATCTCAACCACAGGGCAGCCCCAGCATTTT
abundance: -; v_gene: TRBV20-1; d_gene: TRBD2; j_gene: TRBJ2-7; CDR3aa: CSASGLAGYRSYEQYF; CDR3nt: TGCAGTGCTAGTGGACTAGCGGGGTATAGGTCCTACGAGCAGTACTTC
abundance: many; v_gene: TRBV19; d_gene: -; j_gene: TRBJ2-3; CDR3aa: CASSILGDTQYF; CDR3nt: TGTGCCAGTAGTATCTTGGGAGATACGCAGTATTTT
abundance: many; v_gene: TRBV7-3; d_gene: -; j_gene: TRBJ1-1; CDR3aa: CASSFAYGQDENTEAFF; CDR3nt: TGTGCCAGCAGCTTCGCCTACGGTCAGGACGAGAACACTGAAGCTTTCTTT
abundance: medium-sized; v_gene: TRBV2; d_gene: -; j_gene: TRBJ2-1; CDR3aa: CASSESDRSLDEQFF; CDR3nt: TGTGCCAGCAGTGAAAGCGACAGGAGTTTGGATGAGCAGTTCTTC
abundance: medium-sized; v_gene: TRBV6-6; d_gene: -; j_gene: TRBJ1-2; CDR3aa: CASTGSGGYTF; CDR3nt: TGTGCCAGCACGGGGTCTGGAGGCTACACCTTC
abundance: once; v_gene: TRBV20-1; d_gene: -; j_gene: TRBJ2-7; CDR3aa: CSGSDSYEQYF; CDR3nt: TGCAGTGGGTCAGACTCCTACGAGCAGTACTTC
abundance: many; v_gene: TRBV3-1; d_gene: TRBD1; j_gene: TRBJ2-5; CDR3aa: CASSPGTDQETQYF; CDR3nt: TGTGCCAGCAGCCCGGGGACAGACCAAGAGACCCAGTACTTC
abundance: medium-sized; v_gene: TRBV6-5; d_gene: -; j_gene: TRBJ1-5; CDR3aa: CASSPIMGARNQPQHF; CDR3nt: TGTGCCAGCAGCCCGATTATGGGGGCTCGCAATCAGCCCCAGCATTTT
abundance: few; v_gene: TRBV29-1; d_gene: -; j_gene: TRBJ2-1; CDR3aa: CSVDSYNEQFF; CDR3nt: TGCAGCGTAGACTCCTACAATGAGCAGTTCTTC
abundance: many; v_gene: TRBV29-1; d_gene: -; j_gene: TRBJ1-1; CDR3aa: CSVDPGHTEAFF; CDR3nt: TGCAGCGTTGATCCAGGGCACACTGAAGCTTTCTTT
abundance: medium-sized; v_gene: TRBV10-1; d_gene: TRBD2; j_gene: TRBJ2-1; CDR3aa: CASSASSGNEQFF; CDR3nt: TGCGCCAGCAGTGCGTCTAGCGGGAATGAGCAGTTCTTC
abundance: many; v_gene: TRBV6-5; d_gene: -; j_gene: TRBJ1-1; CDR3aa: CASSYGQGSDTEAFF; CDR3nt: TGTGCCAGCAGTTATGGTCAGGGGTCGGACACTGAAGCTTTCTTT
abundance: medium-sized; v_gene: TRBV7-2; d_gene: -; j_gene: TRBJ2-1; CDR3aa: CASSYRVNEQFF; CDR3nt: TGTGCCAGCAGTTACAGGGTAAATGAGCAGTTCTTC
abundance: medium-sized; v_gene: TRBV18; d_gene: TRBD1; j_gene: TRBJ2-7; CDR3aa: CASSPGQGASYEQYF; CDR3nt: TGTGCCAGCTCACCAGGACAGGGGGCGTCCTACGAGCAGTACTTC
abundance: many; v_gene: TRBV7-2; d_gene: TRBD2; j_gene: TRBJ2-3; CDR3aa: CASTNRGLVDTQYF; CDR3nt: TGTGCCAGCACCAACCGTGGACTAGTAGATACGCAGTATTTT
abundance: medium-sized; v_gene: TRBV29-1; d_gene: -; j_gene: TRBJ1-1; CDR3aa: CSVPRGTEAFF; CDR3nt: TGCAGCGTTCCCAGGGGCACTGAAGCTTTCTTT
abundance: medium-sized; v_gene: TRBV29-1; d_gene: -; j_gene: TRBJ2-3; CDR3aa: CSVEVGVNTQYF; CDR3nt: TGCAGCGTTGAAGTAGGCGTAAATACGCAGTATTTT
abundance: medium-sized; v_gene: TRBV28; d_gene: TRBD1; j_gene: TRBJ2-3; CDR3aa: CASSLGQATDTQYF; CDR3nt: TGTGCCAGCAGTCTCGGACAGGCCACAGATACGCAGTATTTT
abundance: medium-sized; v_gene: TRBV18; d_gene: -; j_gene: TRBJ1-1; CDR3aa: CASSPQYQGSTEAFF; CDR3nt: TGTGCCAGCTCACCACAATACCAGGGAAGCACGGAAGCTTTCTTT
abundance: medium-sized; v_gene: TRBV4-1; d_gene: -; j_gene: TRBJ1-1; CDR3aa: CASSQAGTEAFF; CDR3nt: TGCGCCAGCAGCCAGGCCGGGACAGAAGCTTTCTTT
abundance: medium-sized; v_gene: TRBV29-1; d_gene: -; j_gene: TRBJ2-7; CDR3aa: CSVGGNRDGSSYEQYF; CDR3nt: TGCAGCGTTGGGGGGAACCGGGACGGGAGCTCCTACGAGCAGTACTTC
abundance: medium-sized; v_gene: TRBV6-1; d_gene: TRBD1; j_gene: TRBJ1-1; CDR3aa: CASSEIEDRGAEAFF; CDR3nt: TGTGCCAGCAGTGAAATAGAGGACAGGGGAGCTGAAGCTTTCTTT
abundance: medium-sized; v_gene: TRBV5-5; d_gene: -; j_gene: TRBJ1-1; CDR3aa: CASSLWAHRNTEAFF; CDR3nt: TGTGCCAGCAGCCTCTGGGCCCACCGGAACACTGAAGCTTTCTTT
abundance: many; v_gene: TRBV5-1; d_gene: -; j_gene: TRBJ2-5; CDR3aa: CASSPQQGWETQYF; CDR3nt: TGCGCCAGCAGTCCGCAGCAGGGTTGGGAGACCCAGTACTTC
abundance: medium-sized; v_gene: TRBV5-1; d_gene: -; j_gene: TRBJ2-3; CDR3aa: CASMRGQVVDTQYF; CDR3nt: TGCGCCAGCATGAGGGGTCAGGTCGTAGATACGCAGTATTTT
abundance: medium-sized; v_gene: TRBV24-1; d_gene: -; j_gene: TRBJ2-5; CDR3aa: CATSDLPDVETQYF; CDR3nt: TGTGCCACCAGTGATTTGCCGGATGTGGAGACCCAGTACTTC
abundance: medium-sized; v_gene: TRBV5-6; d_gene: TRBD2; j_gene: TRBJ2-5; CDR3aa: CASSGGLAPTQYF; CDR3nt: TGTGCCAGCAGCGGCGGACTAGCGCCGACCCAGTACTTC
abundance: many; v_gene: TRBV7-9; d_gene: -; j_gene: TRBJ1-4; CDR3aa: CASSLAVDRLNEKLFF; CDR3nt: TGTGCCAGCAGCTTAGCAGTTGACAGACTTAATGAAAAACTGTTTTTT
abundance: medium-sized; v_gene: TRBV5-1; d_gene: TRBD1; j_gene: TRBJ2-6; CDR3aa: CASFSDRGLPGANVLTF; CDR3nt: TGCGCCAGCTTTTCCGACAGGGGGCTGCCTGGGGCCAACGTCCTGACTTTC
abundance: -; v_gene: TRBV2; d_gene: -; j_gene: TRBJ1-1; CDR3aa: CASSGGPNTEAFF; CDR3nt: TGTGCCAGCAGCGGGGGACCGAACACTGAAGCTTTCTTT
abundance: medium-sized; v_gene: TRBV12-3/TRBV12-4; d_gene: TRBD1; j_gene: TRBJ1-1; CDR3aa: CANIAGTGGEAFF; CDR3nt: TGTGCCAACATCGCCGGGACAGGGGGTGAAGCTTTCTTT
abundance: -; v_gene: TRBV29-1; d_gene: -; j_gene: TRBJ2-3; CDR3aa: CSVARDHTDTQYF; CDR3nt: TGCAGCGTTGCCCGGGACCACACAGATACGCAGTATTTT
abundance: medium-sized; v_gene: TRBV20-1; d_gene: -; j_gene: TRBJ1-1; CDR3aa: CSALQTLGTSPQAFF; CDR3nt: TGCAGTGCCCTCCAGACGCTCGGGACATCCCCACAAGCTTTCTTT
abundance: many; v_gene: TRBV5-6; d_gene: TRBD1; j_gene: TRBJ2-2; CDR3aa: CASSLEAGTANTGELFF; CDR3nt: TGTGCCAGCAGCTTGGAGGCCGGGACAGCGAACACCGGGGAGCTGTTTTTT
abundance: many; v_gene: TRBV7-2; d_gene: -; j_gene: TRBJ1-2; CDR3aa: CASSLGGAGTTYGYTF; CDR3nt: TGTGCCAGCAGCTTAGGCGGCGCGGGCACCACCTATGGCTACACCTTC
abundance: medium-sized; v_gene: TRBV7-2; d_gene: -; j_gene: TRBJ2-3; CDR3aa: CASSLPAVGRPWVGGRTDTQYF; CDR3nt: TGTGCCAGCAGCCTACCAGCGGTGGGGCGTCCCTGGGTAGGTGGCCGAACAGATACGCAGTATTTT
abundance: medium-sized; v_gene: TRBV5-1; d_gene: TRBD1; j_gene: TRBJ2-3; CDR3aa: CASSPGTATDTQYF; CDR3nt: TGCGCCAGCAGCCCGGGGACAGCCACAGATACGCAGTATTTT
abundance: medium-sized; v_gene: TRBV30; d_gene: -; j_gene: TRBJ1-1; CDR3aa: CAWTKYTEAFF; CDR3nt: TGTGCCTGGACTAAGTACACTGAAGCTTTCTTT
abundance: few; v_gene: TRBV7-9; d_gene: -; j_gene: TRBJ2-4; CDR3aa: CASSLSISLAKNIQYF; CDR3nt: TGTGCCAGCAGCTTAAGTATTTCTCTAGCCAAAAACATTCAGTACTTC
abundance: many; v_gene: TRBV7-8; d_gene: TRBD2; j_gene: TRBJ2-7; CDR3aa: CASSLQGGLLSYEQYF; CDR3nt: TGTGCCAGCAGCTTACAGGGAGGGCTACTCTCCTACGAGCAGTACTTC
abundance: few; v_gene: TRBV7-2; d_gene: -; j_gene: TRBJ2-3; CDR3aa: CASSLRHRDTQYF; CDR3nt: TGTGCCAGCAGTCTACGACATAGGGATACGCAGTATTTT
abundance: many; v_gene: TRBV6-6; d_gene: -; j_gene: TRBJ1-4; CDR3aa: CASSYDPVLGGEKLFF; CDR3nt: TGTGCCAGCAGTTACGATCCAGTCCTTGGGGGGGAAAAACTGTTTTTT
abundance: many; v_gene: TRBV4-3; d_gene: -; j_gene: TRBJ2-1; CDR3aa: CASSPVHPGGEQFF; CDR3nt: TGCGCCAGCAGCCCAGTACACCCCGGGGGCGAGCAGTTCTTC